Each of the 25 T cell receptor beta chains below was sequenced from the same sample in a study of PD-L1 blockade in urothelial cancer (dated by TCRdb to between 2016 and 2019). Preparation of the library involved the immunoSEQ multiplex PCR assay. TCRdb obtained this table from immuneACCESS and retained in-frame rearrangements with V and J assigned. These tables miss some clones; where compared with another copy, unresolved V genes account for less than half of the shortfall, and the remainder is unexplained. Here the sample has 53,000 or so clones; approximately 83% occur a single time. The ten largest clones represent more than 15% of the sample. The sample in question was PBMCs, obtained around atezolizumab (anti-PD-L1) treatment. The receptors here all came from a man aged 55 to 70 with urothelial cancer.

This clone was picked up one time. This sequence joins TRBV6-1 and TRBJ2-3; 9 positions match TRBD1. The ends lost 8 bases at V and 2 bases at J; junction bases unmatched: 2. Germline CDR1 MNHNS, CDR2 SASEGT. This CDR3 has 13 residues. CDR3: CASGTGHTDTQYF. CDR3 sequence (DNA): TGTGCCAGCGGGACAGGGCACACAGATACGCAGTATTTT.

The chain is built from TRBV6-1 and TRBJ1-5; D ambiguous. Germline V gene sequence: CDR1 MNHNS, CDR2 SASEGT. The CDR3 is made up of 15 amino acids. With 8 bases removed from V and 6 bases from J, the gap between germline ends came to 20 bases. CDR3 region: CASEVFSAGGQPQHF. In DNA form, the CDR3 reads TGTGCCAGCGAGGTTTTTTCGGCGGGAGGTCAGCCCCAGCATTTT.

This clone was observed a single time. The chain combines TRBV4-2 with TRBJ2-7; D might be TRBD2 (5 bases). CDR3 size: 14 residues. The V end was cut by 0 bases, the J end by 9 bases, with 15 bases between. The germline V gene has CDR1 LGHNA and CDR2 YNFKEQ. CDR3 region: CASSQDIGGPWQYF. In nucleotides, the CDR3 is TGTGCCAGCAGCCAAGATATTGGAGGACCCTGGCAGTACTTC.

The genes are TRBV5-4 and TRBJ1-2; D uncertain. Between the trimmed V and J ends, which lost 4 bases and 1 base, there was a span of 14 bases. The germline V gene encodes CDR1 SGHNT and CDR2 YYREEE (reference sequence). CDR3 length: 15 amino acids. Here the CDR3 reads CASSGPRWVNYGYTF. The DNA of the CDR3 is TGTGCCAGCAGCGGCCCGAGGTGGGTTAACTATGGCTACACCTTC.

The gene calls are TRBV11-3 and TRBJ1-2, with 7 bases lining up with TRBD1. This CDR3 has 14 amino acids. Germline loops: CDR1 SGHNT, CDR2 YENEEA. Trimming at V came to 3 bases and at J to 1 base, leaving 2 bases not matched to a gene. The chain's CDR3 is CASSLGQSNYGYTF. The CDR3 DNA sequence: TGTGCCAGCAGCTTGGGACAGAGTAACTATGGCTACACCTTC.

The genes are TRBV7-2 and TRBJ2-7; a possible D gene is TRBD1 (5 bases). Germline values: CDR1 SGHTA, CDR2 FQGNSA. V dropped 2 bases and J dropped 5 bases, with 13 bases sitting between them. The length of the CDR3 is 14 residues. CDR3 sequence reads: CASSLFSGYDEQYF. DNA for the CDR3: TGTGCCAGCAGCTTATTTTCAGGGTACGACGAGCAGTACTTC.

The chain carries TRBV5-1 and TRBJ1-3, with 8 bases aligning to TRBD1. Trimming took 0 bases from V and 3 from J; bases not matched to a gene: 5. This CDR3 spans 16 amino acids. Germline CDR1 is SGHRS and CDR2 is YFSETQ. The CDR3, as DNA: TGCGCCAGCAGCTTGGTAGGACAGGGTCATGGAAACACCATATATTTT. Residues: CASSLVGQGHGNTIYF.

This chain links TRBV19 with TRBJ2-5; 7 bases are shared with TRBD2. J gave up 4 bases and V 0 bases, and 11 bases lay outside the gene matches. Germline-derived CDR1 and CDR2 are LNHDA and SQIVND (reference sequence). The CDR3 sequence is 17 residues long. The CDR3 region has the DNA TGTGCCAGTAGTATAGATCGGCGAGGACTAGGGATAGAGACCCAGTACTTC. Protein sequence: CASSIDRRGLGIETQYF.

The chain links TRBV2 to TRBJ2-3, with 12 bases identical to TRBD2. The germline gives CDR1 SNHLY, CDR2 FYNNEI. V was pared by 5 bases and J by 2 bases, with 5 bases of the junction left unmatched. CDR3 length: 16 residues. This CDR3 is CASSFTSGGHTDTQYF. The CDR3 DNA follows: TGTGCCAGCAGTTTCACTAGCGGGGGGCACACAGATACGCAGTATTTT.

A single count supports this clone. This chain uses TRBV5-1 with TRBJ1-1; D possibly corresponds to TRBD1 (6 bases). Germline CDR1 is SGHRS and CDR2 is YFSETQ. V lost 6 bases and J lost 1, with 13 bases in between. The CDR3 runs 14 residues. In nucleotides, the CDR3 is TGCGCCAGCATTCCGACAGGCGGGAACACTGAAGCTTTCTTT. This sequence encodes CASIPTGGNTEAFF.

The chain links TRBV5-1 to TRBJ2-2; D uncertain. V lost 3 bases to trimming and J lost 6 bases, with 15 bases between them. The germline gives CDR1 SGHRS, CDR2 YFSETQ. The CDR3 contains 15 residues. The CDR3: CASSSLSAAPGELFF. As DNA, the CDR3 is TGCGCCAGCAGCTCCTTGTCGGCGGCCCCCGGGGAGCTGTTTTTT.

This clone was found once. The chain joins TRBV28 to TRBJ2-7; D remains ambiguous. V gave up 3 bases and J gave up 3 bases, with 12 bases separating them. Germline V gene lookup returns CDR1 MDHEN and CDR2 SYDVKM. This CDR3 is built from 14 residues. CDR3 residues: CASSLGSFLYEQYF. Written as DNA, the CDR3 is TGTGCCAGCAGTTTGGGCTCTTTCCTCTACGAGCAGTACTTC. Using reference TRBV28 and TRBJ2-7 for the parts outside the CDR3, the full variable domain is DVKVTQSSRYLVKRTGEKVFLECVQDMDHENMFWYRQDPGLGLRLIYFSYDVKMKEKGDIPEGYSVSREKKERFSLILESASTNQTSMYLCASSLGSFLYEQYFGPGTRLTVT.

This chain connects TRBV11-2 to TRBJ2-1, with TRBD2 matching 8 bases. Germline trimming cut 1 base from V and 4 bases from J; bases unmatched to any gene: 9. Germline V gives CDR1 SGHAT, CDR2 FQNNGV. The CDR3 length is 17 residues. The CDR3 spells CASSLGLSGRVYNEQFF. The CDR3 DNA is TGTGCCAGCAGCTTAGGTCTATCCGGGAGGGTTTACAATGAGCAGTTCTTC.

The chain recombines TRBV25-1 with TRBJ2-7, with unresolved D. CDR3 length: 16 residues. Trimming took off 3 bases at V and 0 bases at J, with 15 bases between the two ends. Germline values: CDR1 MGHDK, CDR2 SYGVNS. In nucleotides, the CDR3 is TGTGCCAGCAGTGAGTTTCGCGGAACCGACTCCTACGAGCAGTACTTC. Amino acid sequence: CASSEFRGTDSYEQYF.

CDR3 coding DNA: TGTGCCAGCACTCCGAACAGGGCGAACACTGAAGCTTTCTTT. This translates into CASTPNRANTEAFF. V gene TRBV11-2 combines with J gene TRBJ1-1; perhaps TRBD1 as D (6 bases). The germline V gene has CDR1 SGHAT and CDR2 FQNNGV. V was clipped by 7 bases and J by 1 base, with 13 bases between them. The CDR3 length is 14 residues.

Only a few counts were recorded for this clone. V usage is TRBV10-3 and J usage is TRBJ1-4; D is unresolved. The CDR3 has 16 residues. Germline V gene sequence: CDR1 ENHRY, CDR2 SYGVKD. The ends were cut back, 0 bases at V and 8 bases at J, with 16 bases in the middle. CDR3: CAISESKPLRWEKLFF. The CDR3 DNA is TGTGCCATCAGTGAGTCGAAACCTCTTAGATGGGAAAAACTGTTTTTT.

Here the CDR3 DNA reads TGTGCCAGCAGCCAGGGACAGGGCTTACCTAGGAATGAGCAGTTCTTC. It specifies CASSQGQGLPRNEQFF. This chain uses TRBV5-4 with TRBJ2-1; 9 nucleotides align to TRBD1. J was trimmed by 7 bases and V by 4 bases; bases with no gene match: 12. The CDR3 is made up of 16 amino acids. CDR1 and CDR2 from the germline V gene are SGHNT and YYREEE (reference sequence).

V and J are TRBV6-6 and TRBJ1-1; 9 bases match TRBD1. Germline V gene sequence: CDR1 MNHNY, CDR2 SVGAGI (reference sequence). V lost 5 bases, J lost 10 bases, and 17 bases stayed unmatched. The CDR3 runs to 16 residues. CDR3 nucleotide sequence: TGTGCCAGCAGTCCATCTCGACCCGGGACAGGGTTGGGAGCTTTCTTT. Amino acids: CASSPSRPGTGLGAFF.

The chain carries TRBV6-5 and TRBJ1-4; TRBD1 matches at 7 bases. Trimming removed 1 base from V and 4 bases from J; junction bases left unmatched: 3. Germline V CDR1 and CDR2: MNHEY, SVGAGI. The CDR3 spans 15 residues. The CDR3 DNA sequence: TGTGCCAGCAGTTACTTCCGGGACAGTAATGAAAAACTGTTTTTT. It specifies CASSYFRDSNEKLFF.

The V and J genes are TRBV5-1 and TRBJ2-7, with D perhaps matching TRBD2 (6 bases). Germline CDR1 and CDR2: SGHRS and YFSETQ. The CDR3 sequence is 15 residues long. V dropped 2 bases and J dropped 5 bases, with 17 bases sitting between them. The DNA of the CDR3 is TGCGCCAGCAGCTTCCTACCGGGAGATGAGAACGAGCAGTACTTC. It is translated as CASSFLPGDENEQYF.

The J gene is TRBJ2-3, the V gene TRBV2, with TRBD1 matching over 7 bases. With V trimmed by 4 bases and J by 2 bases, 12 bases remained unmatched. The CDR3 sequence is 17 residues long. Germline CDR1 SNHLY, CDR2 FYNNEI. The CDR3 loop reads CASSAGTVKGDTDTQYF. The CDR3 DNA is TGTGCCAGCAGTGCCGGGACAGTCAAGGGTGACACAGATACGCAGTATTTT.

CDR3 in amino acids: CASSVAGGLQPQHF. CDR3 nucleotides: TGTGCCAGCAGCGTAGCGGGGGGGCTTCAGCCCCAGCATTTT. The gene calls are TRBV9 and TRBJ1-5; possibly TRBD1 for D (6 bases). CDR1 SGDLS and CDR2 YYNGEE come from the germline V gene. With 0 bases removed from V and 6 bases from J, the gap between germline ends came to 10 bases. The CDR3 is 14 residues long.

A single count supports this clone. This chain uses TRBV15 with TRBJ2-7; D may be TRBD2 (5 bases). V was trimmed by 1 base and J by 2 bases, leaving 15 bases between them. Germline V CDR1 and CDR2: LNHNV, YYDKDF (reference sequence). The CDR3 is made up of 16 amino acids. The CDR3 DNA is TGTGCCACCAGCAGAGTAAGCGGCGGAGTAGCCTACGAGCAGTACTTC. This encodes CATSRVSGGVAYEQYF. The full variable domain, in which reference TRBV15 and TRBJ2-7 provide the parts outside the CDR3, is DAMVIQNPRYQVTQFGKPVTLSCSQTLNHNVMYWYQQKSSQAPKLLFHYYDKDFNNEADTPDNFQSRRPNTSFCFLDIRSPGLGDTAMYLCATSRVSGGVAYEQYFGPGTRLTVT.

The CDR3 bases are TGCGCCAGCAGGCGGGAAACAAACTATGGCTACACCTTC. Translated: CASRRETNYGYTF. The J gene is TRBJ1-2, the V gene TRBV5-1; D is uncertain. Germline loops: CDR1 SGHRS, CDR2 YFSETQ. The CDR3 contains 13 residues. V was pared by 5 bases and J by 2 bases, with 10 bases between.

The chain combines TRBV10-1 with TRBJ2-2, with 9 bases aligning to TRBD1. The V gene end was trimmed by 7 bases and the J gene end by 7 bases; junction bases not matched to a gene: 4. Germline-derived CDR1 and CDR2 are WNHNN and SYGVQD (reference sequence). The CDR3 extends over 13 amino acids. The CDR3 spells CASKQGAGGELFF. The CDR3 nucleotides read TGCGCCAGCAAACAGGGGGCCGGCGGGGAGCTGTTTTTT.